The rows below give T cell receptor beta chains drawn from one sample of a study of graft-versus-host responses after intestinal transplantation. Using immunoSEQ multiplex PCR, the repertoire was profiled, and TCRdb retains in-frame clones only, with some absent. Here the sample spans under 30,000 clones, about three quarters being singletons. The sequencing used ileum tissue, collected 98 days after intestinal transplantation. The receptors stem from a human patient who received an intestinal transplant, so some T cells may come from the graft donor. CDR3s include the opening cysteine and the closing phenylalanine or tryptophan. A D gene is named only where the DNA matches it firmly. The size field is filled for only some rows; it gives once, few, many or a size class.

V	D	size	J	CDR3	DNA
TRBV30	TRBD1	NA	TRBJ2-2	CAWSRDRGPTGELFF	TGTGCCTGGAGTCGAGACAGGGGGCCCACCGGGGAGCTGTTTTTT
TRBV6-6	NA	NA	TRBJ1-2	CASSQQGYYGYTF	TGTGCCAGCAGTCAGCAGGGGTACTATGGCTACACCTTC
TRBV6-6	NA	once	TRBJ2-2	CAGGAGTGELFF	TGTGCCGGGGGGGCGGGCACCGGGGAGCTGTTTTTT
TRBV5-1	NA	NA	TRBJ2-4	CASSLGGLAEGLNIQYF	TGCGCCAGCAGCTTGGGTGGATTGGCAGAAGGCCTAAACATTCAGTACTTC
TRBV4-1	NA	NA	TRBJ2-7	CASSQDPGSYEQYF	TGCGCCAGCAGCCAAGATCCAGGTTCCTACGAGCAGTACTTC
TRBV7-9	TRBD1	NA	TRBJ1-2	CASSNLARQGYGYTF	TGTGCCAGCAGCAATCTCGCCCGACAGGGTTATGGCTACACCTTC
TRBV10-2	NA	NA	TRBJ2-3	CASMQGWGDTQYF	TGCGCCAGCATGCAGGGGTGGGGAGATACGCAGTATTTT
TRBV2	NA	once	TRBJ2-5	CASDTGEGETQYF	TGTGCCAGCGACACAGGGGAGGGGGAGACCCAGTACTTC
TRBV29-1	NA	NA	TRBJ1-2	CSVSDRLNGYTF	TGCAGCGTTTCAGACAGACTAAATGGCTACACCTTC
TRBV15	NA	once	TRBJ2-1	CATSTPLTYNEQFF	TGTGCCACCAGCACACCTCTAACCTACAATGAGCAGTTCTTC